A single sample is the source of the 32 T cell receptor beta chains below, sequenced in a study of blood T cells in healthy people across ages. Using a J-beta primer mix together with a sample-barcoded 5' primer, a second PCR was run for roughly 6 to 12 cycles. TCRdb reprocessed the 5' RACE reads with MiXCR, giving one entry per CDR3 protein. Of 700,000 to 950,000 distinct CDR3 sequences listed, 55% to 70% are singletons. The specimen sequenced was blood. The origin of the receptors is a young man in good health.

The chain joins TRBV7-9 to TRBJ2-4; D perhaps matches TRBD1 (5 bases). Looked up from germline, CDR1 is SEHNR and CDR2 is FQNEAQ (reference sequence). CDR3 size: 14 residues. V lost 5 bases, J lost 6 bases, and 14 bases lay in between. The CDR3 loop reads CASSPPTDRNIQYF. The CDR3 nucleotides read TGTGCCAGCAGCCCCCCGACAGACCGAAACATTCAGTACTTC. Filled out from reference TRBV7-9 and TRBJ2-4, the complete variable domain reads DTGVSQNPRHKITKRGQNVTFRCDPISEHNRLYWYRQTLGQGPEFLTYFQNEAQLEKSRLLSDRFSAERPKGSFSTLEIQRTEQGDSAMYLCASSPPTDRNIQYFGAGTRLSVL.

The chain couples TRBV6-2 or TRBV6-3 to TRBJ2-1; D tentatively reads TRBD1 or TRBD2 (6 bases each). The CDR3 extends over 13 amino acids. In germline, CDR1 is MNHEY, CDR2 SVGEGT. The CDR3 here is CATLGGTVGEQFF. The CDR3, as DNA: TGTGCAACCCTGGGGGGCACCGTTGGTGAGCAGTTCTTC.

The chain couples TRBV20-1 to TRBJ2-5; D call uncertain. Germline lookup yields CDR1 DFQATT and CDR2 SNEGSKA (reference sequence). V lost 6 bases and J lost 4, with 6 bases in between. This CDR3 has 10 residues. The CDR3 coding sequence is TGCAGTGCCACCACAGAGACCCAGTACTTC. It yields the protein CSATTETQYF.

This rearrangement joins TRBV7-2 to TRBJ2-1; 7 bases match TRBD2. Germline V gene data show CDR1 as SGHTA and CDR2 as FQGNSA. The CDR3 runs 15 residues. The V gene end was trimmed by 5 bases and the J gene end by 5 bases; junction bases not matched to a gene: 9. CDR3 nucleotide sequence: TGTGCCAGCAGCCTACTAAGCGGGAACCACAATGAGCAGTTCTTC. This translates into CASSLLSGNHNEQFF. The full variable domain, in which reference TRBV7-2 and TRBJ2-1 provide the parts outside the CDR3, is GAGVSQSPSNKVTEKGKDVELRCDPISGHTALYWYRQSLGQGLEFLIYFQGNSAPDKSGLPSDRFSAERTGGSVSTLTIQRTQQEDSAVYLCASSLLSGNHNEQFFGPGTRLTVL.

The chain combines TRBV20-1 with TRBJ2-3; 7 nucleotides line up with TRBD1. The CDR3 totals 15 residues. V lost 4 bases and J lost 0; bases outside the gene matches: 7. Per germline, CDR1 DFQATT and CDR2 SNEGSKA (reference sequence). The CDR3 region is CSAKGQLSSTDTQYF. CDR3 in DNA: TGCAGTGCTAAGGGACAGCTTTCTAGCACAGATACGCAGTATTTT.

This clonotype was detected a few times. The chain couples TRBV25-1 to TRBJ2-5; 8 nucleotides align to TRBD2. This CDR3 is built from 13 residues. The junction had 6 bases not matched to a gene; V was cut back by 8 bases and J by 4 bases. CDR1 is MGHDK, CDR2 SYGVNS, per germline. CDR3 in DNA: TGTGCCAGCGGGGGACTAGGGGGAGAGACCCAGTACTTC. As protein: CASGGLGGETQYF.

This clonotype was found a few times. The chain carries TRBV29-1 and TRBJ2-1; no clear D gene. The CDR3 consists of 11 residues. The germline V gene has CDR1 SQVTM and CDR2 ANQGSEA. V lost 7 bases, J lost 6 bases, and 10 bases lay in between. The CDR3 region has the DNA TGCAGCGGTGGGCGGCCCAATGAGCAGTTCTTC. Translation: CSGGRPNEQFF.

This chain links TRBV7-3 with TRBJ2-3, with D unclear. Germline V gives CDR1 SGHTA, CDR2 FQGTGA. CDR3 size: 15 residues. V lost 2 bases and J lost 2, with 11 bases in between. DNA for the CDR3: TGTGCCAGCAGCTTACTCCCAGGCAACACAGATACGCAGTATTTT. Translated: CASSLLPGNTDTQYF. The complete variable domain, with remaining parts taken from reference TRBV7-3 and TRBJ2-3, reads GAGVSQTPSNKVTEKGKYVELRCDPISGHTALYWYRQSLGQGPEFLIYFQGTGAADDSGLPNDRFFAVRPEGSVSTLKIQRTERGDSAVYLCASSLLPGNTDTQYFGPGTRLTVL.

There are a few counts of this clonotype. The chain has TRBV7-9 and TRBJ2-7; D remains ambiguous. This CDR3 contains 15 residues. V gave up 5 bases and J gave up 4 bases, with 18 bases separating them. Germline-derived CDR1 and CDR2 are SEHNR and FQNEAQ (reference sequence). CDR3 sequence reads: CASSDTPPQFYEQYF. For the CDR3, the DNA is TGTGCCAGCAGCGATACCCCCCCCCAGTTTTACGAGCAGTACTTC. The whole variable domain, remainder taken from reference TRBV7-9 and TRBJ2-7, is DTGVSQNPRHKITKRGQNVTFRCDPISEHNRLYWYRQTLGQGPEFLTYFQNEAQLEKSRLLSDRFSAERPKGSFSTLEIQRTEQGDSAMYLCASSDTPPQFYEQYFGPGTRLTVT.

This clonotype was detected many times. This chain links TRBV5-1 with TRBJ2-1; D possibly corresponds to TRBD1 (5 bases). Trimming removed 4 bases at V and 6 bases at J, with 14 bases between. Per germline, CDR1 SGHRS and CDR2 YFSETQ. The CDR3 runs 14 residues. CDR3 nucleotides: TGCGCCAGCAGCCCCGGACACCCTAGCAATGAGCAGTTCTTC. Amino acid sequence: CASSPGHPSNEQFF.

The V and J genes are TRBV2 and TRBJ2-7, with no clear D. Gene TRBJ2-5 matches the end of the DNA better, so the J call may be wrong. The CDR3 is 11 residues long. Germline V gene sequence: CDR1 SNHLY, CDR2 FYNNEI. This CDR3 reads CASKVLQTQYF. CDR3 nucleotides: TGTGCCAGCAAAGTTCTGCAGACCCAGTACTTC.

This clonotype was detected once. V usage is TRBV6-2 or TRBV6-3 and J usage is TRBJ2-5, with D possibly being TRBD1 (6 bases). V was clipped by 8 bases and J by 11 bases, with 27 bases between them. Germline V lookup: CDR1 MNHEY, CDR2 SVGEGT. The CDR3 is 15 residues long. The CDR3 spells CASHDGSGVYGKQYF. CDR3 nucleotide sequence: TGTGCCAGCCACGATGGGTCAGGGGTATATGGAAAGCAGTACTTC.

This rearrangement joins TRBV10-3 to TRBJ1-2; 8 bases are shared with TRBD1. The junction had 5 bases not matched to a gene; V was cut back by 7 bases and J by 7 bases. The length of the CDR3 is 12 residues. The germline CDR1 and CDR2 sequences are ENHRY and SYGVKD. CDR3 in amino acids: CAITSDRAGYTF. In nucleotides, the CDR3 is TGTGCCATCACCTCGGACAGGGCTGGCTACACCTTC.

This clonotype was seen more than once but under ten times. The J gene is TRBJ1-2, the V gene TRBV6-6; D is unclear. Germline-derived CDR1 and CDR2 are MNHNY and SVGAGI (reference sequence). The CDR3 has 12 residues. Trimming left V 10 bases short and J 8 bases short, with 17 bases between. This CDR3 is CATTGRNIGYTF. The CDR3 nucleotides read TGTGCCACCACCGGGAGGAATATAGGCTACACCTTC.

This clonotype came up a few times. The V gene is TRBV29-1, the J gene TRBJ1-2, with 9 bases aligning to TRBD1. This CDR3 has 15 amino acids. Germline CDR1 and CDR2: SQVTM and ANQGSEA. The CDR3 DNA sequence: TGCAGTGCCTTTCCGGGACAGGGCCCAAACTATGGCTACACCTTC. Translation gives CSAFPGQGPNYGYTF.

This clonotype was seen a few times. This chain joins TRBV28 and TRBJ2-3; 7 bases align to TRBD2. CDR1 MDHEN and CDR2 SYDVKM come from the germline V gene. J gave up 8 bases and V 4 bases, and 3 bases lay outside the gene matches. The CDR3 is made up of 12 amino acids. CDR3 in amino acids: CASSSSSGTQYF. CDR3 in DNA: TGTGCCAGCAGTTCCTCTAGCGGTACGCAGTATTTT.

Only one count was recorded for this clonotype. The chain recombines TRBV15 with TRBJ1-4; TRBD1 is a possible D gene (5 bases). Trimming removed 5 bases at V and 7 bases at J, with 14 bases between. The length of the CDR3 is 14 residues. CDR1 is LNHNV and CDR2 is YYDKDF in the germline V gene (reference sequence). The CDR3 region is CATSPTGRFEKLFF. The CDR3 DNA follows: TGTGCCACCAGCCCGACGGGGCGGTTTGAAAAACTGTTTTTT. The entire variable domain, with the rest obtained from reference TRBV15 and TRBJ1-4, is as follows: DAMVIQNPRYQVTQFGKPVTLSCSQTLNHNVMYWYQQKSSQAPKLLFHYYDKDFNNEADTPDNFQSRRPNTSFCFLDIRSPGLGDTAMYLCATSPTGRFEKLFFGSGTQLSVL.

The CDR3 nucleotides read TGTGCCAACGTTACAGGTATGAACACTGAAGCTTTCTTT. It codes for CANVTGMNTEAFF. The chain recombines TRBV7-2 with TRBJ1-1; a weak D match, TRBD1 (5 bases). V was trimmed by 10 bases and J by 0 bases, leaving 12 bases between them. Per the germline V gene, CDR1 is SGHTA and CDR2 is FQGNSA. The CDR3 runs 13 residues.

This clonotype was counted only a few times. The V call is TRBV7-9, the J call TRBJ2-7; 7 bases map to TRBD1. Looked up from germline, CDR1 is SEHNR and CDR2 is FQNEAQ (reference sequence). Germline trimming cut 5 bases from V and 1 base from J; bases unmatched to any gene: 5. The CDR3 consists of 14 residues. The CDR3 coding sequence is TGTGCCAGCAGCCTGTGGGACAGTTCCTACGAGCAGTACTTC. It encodes CASSLWDSSYEQYF.

In this sample, this clonotype turned up a few times. The chain employs TRBV20-1 and TRBJ2-1; TRBD1 matches 7 bases. J was trimmed by 0 bases and V by 3 bases; bases with no gene match: 5. From germline, CDR1 is DFQATT and CDR2 SNEGSKA (reference sequence). CDR3 size: 15 residues. CDR3 protein: CSASIQGSSYNEQFF. CDR3 DNA: TGCAGTGCTAGTATACAGGGGAGCTCCTACAATGAGCAGTTCTTC.

V usage is TRBV28 and J usage is TRBJ2-7; D possibly matches TRBD1 or TRBD2 (6 bases each). The CDR3 has 14 residues. Germline CDR1 and CDR2: MDHEN and SYDVKM. V was clipped by 5 bases and J by 3 bases, with 14 bases between them. CDR3 sequence reads: CASSARGLSYEQYF. The CDR3 DNA is TGTGCCAGCAGTGCCCGGGGGCTGAGCTACGAGCAGTACTTC.

The chain is built from TRBV3-1 and TRBJ1-4; tentative D call: TRBD1 (5 bases). The CDR3 spans 14 residues. Germline CDR1 LGHDT, CDR2 YNNKEL (reference sequence). V lost 1 base to trimming and J lost 2 bases, with 5 bases between them. The CDR3: CASSQAGTNEKLFF. In DNA form, the CDR3 reads TGTGCCAGCAGCCAAGCAGGGACTAATGAAAAACTGTTTTTT.

The chain joins TRBV2 to TRBJ2-5; 11 nucleotides agree with TRBD2. Germline V CDR1 and CDR2: SNHLY, FYNNEI. This CDR3 spans 15 amino acids. CDR3 residues: CASSGTSGPQETQYF. The CDR3 DNA reads as TGTGCGAGCTCCGGGACTAGCGGCCCTCAAGAGACCCAGTACTTC.

The chain is built from TRBV10-1 and TRBJ2-5; the D is unclear. The V gene's germline CDR1 is WNHNN and CDR2 SYGVQD (reference sequence). This CDR3 is built from 11 residues. V dropped 7 bases and J dropped 0 bases, with 3 bases sitting between them. CDR3 sequence reads: CASIHQETQYF. In DNA, the CDR3 is TGCGCCAGCATACACCAAGAGACCCAGTACTTC.

The chain combines TRBV20-1 with TRBJ1-5; D is possibly TRBD1 (5 bases). Germline V lookup: CDR1 DFQATT, CDR2 SNEGSKA (reference sequence). CDR3 size: 14 residues. The V gene lost 4 bases and the J gene lost 1 base, with 11 bases spanning the gap. The CDR3 nucleotides read TGCAGTGCTACTGAAGACAGAAGCAATCAGCCCCAGCATTTT. As protein: CSATEDRSNQPQHF.

J is TRBJ1-1 and V is TRBV4-3, with TRBD1 as a possible D gene (5 bases). CDR3 length equals 14 residues. V was shortened by 3 bases and J by 11 bases, with 19 bases between the two germline ends. The germline V gene has CDR1 LGHNA and CDR2 YSLEER. The CDR3 spells CASSHPGRGTKAFF. The CDR3 region has the DNA TGCGCCAGCAGCCATCCCGGGAGGGGAACGAAGGCTTTCTTT.

CDR3 in amino acids: CSASPQVTGEQYF. The CDR3 DNA sequence: TGCAGTGCTAGTCCCCAGGTAACCGGCGAGCAGTACTTC. This chain connects TRBV20-1 to TRBJ2-7; D is uncertain. The CDR3 length is 13 residues. V lost 3 bases to trimming and J lost 6 bases, with 15 bases between them. The germline V gene has CDR1 DFQATT and CDR2 SNEGSKA (reference sequence).

This clonotype showed up many times. Since a much larger clone is just one base distant, this may be a read error. V and J are TRBV28 and TRBJ2-1; D unclear. The DNA end is more similar to TRBJ2-7, so the J call may be wrong. This CDR3 has 11 residues. The germline gives CDR1 MDHEN, CDR2 SYDVKM. CDR3 sequence: CASSSYNEQYF. CDR3 DNA: TGTGCCAGCAGCTCCTACAATGAGCAGTACTTC.

The chain carries TRBV2 and TRBJ2-7; possibly TRBD2 for D (5 bases). The CDR3 has 15 residues. Germline V gives CDR1 SNHLY, CDR2 FYNNEI. Between the trimmed V and J ends, which lost 5 bases and 2 bases, there was a span of 16 bases. CDR3 residues: CASSNEGSGAYEQYF. The CDR3 coding sequence is TGTGCCAGCAGTAACGAGGGTTCAGGCGCCTACGAGCAGTACTTC. The variable domain in full, completed from reference TRBV2 and TRBJ2-7, reads EPEVTQTPSHQVTQMGQEVILRCVPISNHLYFYWYRQILGQKVEFLVSFYNNEISEKSEIFDDQFSVERPDGSNFTLKIRSTKLEDSAMYFCASSNEGSGAYEQYFGPGTRLTVT.

The rearrangement joins TRBV20-1 to TRBJ2-1; tentatively, D is TRBD1 (5 bases). The germline CDR1 and CDR2 sequences are DFQATT and SNEGSKA (reference sequence). The CDR3 consists of 13 residues. The germline V and J ends were trimmed by 3 bases and 4 bases, with 10 bases remaining between them. Here the CDR3 DNA reads TGCAGTGCTAGCCCTGCAGGGTACAATGAGCAGTTCTTC. Residues: CSASPAGYNEQFF.

V and J are TRBV7-2 and TRBJ2-1, with D perhaps TRBD1 or TRBD2 (5 bases each). This CDR3 is 16 amino acids long. Germline lookup yields CDR1 SGHTA and CDR2 FQGNSA. V lost 0 bases to trimming and J lost 0 bases, with 9 bases between them. In DNA form, the CDR3 reads TGTGCCAGCAGCTTAGCGGGACCCATCTCCTACAATGAGCAGTTCTTC. Translated, it gives CASSLAGPISYNEQFF. Complete variable domain (other parts from reference TRBV7-2 and TRBJ2-1): GAGVSQSPSNKVTEKGKDVELRCDPISGHTALYWYRQSLGQGLEFLIYFQGNSAPDKSGLPSDRFSAERTGGSVSTLTIQRTQQEDSAVYLCASSLAGPISYNEQFFGPGTRLTVL.

CDR3 bases: TGTGCCAGCAGCTTCAGAGGTGGGACAGGGGAAGGCTACACCTTC. Translating it yields CASSFRGGTGEGYTF. V gene TRBV7-9 combines with J gene TRBJ1-2, with 10 bases fitting TRBD1. The germline V gene has CDR1 SEHNR and CDR2 FQNEAQ (reference sequence). The ends lost 3 bases at V and 8 bases at J; junction bases unmatched: 9. The length of the CDR3 is 15 residues.